This T cell receptor (beta chain) was sequenced for a study of OX40 agonist ivuxolimab in advanced cancers. General notes on the study: Ivuxolimab was a fully human IgG2 agonistic monoclonal antibody targeting the costimulatory receptor OX40 (CD134). Intravenous ivuxolimab was administered to patients every 2 weeks at six dose levels: 0.01, 0.1, 0.3, 1.5, 3 and 10 mg/kg. Of the roughly 53 patients in dose escalation, approximately 20 had hepatocellular carcinoma, about 15 had melanoma, 9 had renal cell carcinoma and 9 had head and neck cancer. In the dose-escalation cohort, over 65% of patients were male, and the mean age was approximately 60 years, with a range of 23 to 79. Prior anti-PD-1, anti-PD-L1 or anti-CTLA-4 therapy was permitted, and 40% to 50% of dose-escalation patients had received checkpoint inhibitors. Partial responses occurred in three dose-escalation patients: two with cutaneous melanoma and one with hepatocellular carcinoma. Peripheral TCRbeta sequencing was intended to test whether TCR sequence diversity was altered and clonal T-cell expansion was caused by ivuxolimab. The paper reports the monotherapy dose-escalation portion (N ≈ 50 patients) of the phase I ivuxolimab trial.

The germline V gene (reference sequence) sets CDR1 to LNHDA and CDR2 to SQIVND. V loses 3 bases of germline sequence and J loses 4 bases, and the interval between the two ends is 9 bases. Measured from the cysteine to the phenylalanine, the CDR3 is 13 residues long. This entry keeps only the CDR3 DNA: 39 bases, framed from base 1. Patients with a history of autoimmune disease or receiving systemic immunosuppression were excluded from the trial. In every dose cohort, peripheral blood was drawn for TCR sequencing at baseline, cycle 4 day 1, and cycle 7 day 1. Samples came from an open-label, multicenter, first-in-human phase I dose-escalation trial of ivuxolimab. Adults with locally advanced or metastatic head and neck squamous cell, hepatocellular, melanoma or renal cell carcinoma were enrolled in the trial. Before TCR sequencing, CD4+ and CD8+ T cells were separately sorted from peripheral blood.

For sequencing of the TCRbeta CDR3 region, genomic DNA was extracted from the sorted cells. TCRbeta CDR3 regions were sequenced using the immunoSEQ Assay. Held by TCRdb, this immuneACCESS table contains in-frame sequences only and omits some clones. Under half of the omission traces to an unresolved V gene where checked; the cause of the rest is unknown. The sample has about 100,000 clones on record, roughly 95% of them singletons. Of the sample, 2% falls within the top ten clones. The paper as a whole reports these results and caveats: At doses from 0.1 to 3.0 mg/kg, clonal expansion was seen in both CD4+ and CD8+ blood T cells between baseline and week 6. After ivuxolimab, CD8+ T cells had more expanded clones than CD4+ T cells on average. In the 0.1-3.0 mg/kg groups, partial responders had among the lowest normalized peripheral clonal expansion, particularly in CD8+ T cells. The antigen specificity of the peripheral T cells that underwent clonal expansion was not determined. Low levels of normalized T-cell clonal expansion were also shown by some nonresponding patients.

A remark on this clone: Its antigen is not yet known. The input lacks base qualities; no much larger clone sits a single base away.

The rearranged segments are TRBV19 and TRBJ2-5; 6 matching bases give a weak D call of TRBD2. The starting material was CD4+ or CD8+ T cells sorted from blood, obtained in a trial of the OX40 agonist ivuxolimab. The TCR originated in an adult with an advanced solid tumor such as melanoma, head and neck, liver or kidney cancer. The CDR3 is CASSMGGGETQYF. The DNA is TGTGCCAGTAGTATGGGAGGAGGAGAGACCCAGTACTTC.